Listed below are T cell receptor beta chains from one sample, sequenced in a study of blood T cell repertoires in COVID-19. The data were produced by immunoSEQ multiplex PCR, yet TCRdb's version contains in-frame clones alone and is incomplete. This sample has around 63,000 clones, with about 86% found just once. The sequenced sample consisted of peripheral blood. These receptors were collected from a woman at least 80 years old with active COVID-19. CDR3s leave out the opening cysteine and the closing phenylalanine or tryptophan.

j_call: TRBJ1-5
v_call: TRBV28
cdr3_aa: ASSFYRNSNQPQH

j_call: TRBJ2-7
v_call: TRBV6-5
cdr3_aa: ARRISGSTYEQY

j_call: TRBJ2-5
v_call: TRBV5-6
cdr3_aa: ASSLRGAETQY

j_call: TRBJ2-5
v_call: TRBV27
cdr3_aa: ASSSQGGRETQY

j_call: TRBJ2-7
v_call: TRBV6-1
cdr3_aa: ASSERWGDYYEQY

j_call: TRBJ2-7
v_call: TRBV6-2/TRBV6-3
cdr3_aa: ASSSTGPDEQY

j_call: TRBJ2-3
v_call: TRBV2
cdr3_aa: ASNPWESDTQY

j_call: TRBJ1-2
v_call: TRBV20-1
cdr3_aa: SASSSTNYGYT

j_call: TRBJ1-4
v_call: TRBV9
cdr3_aa: ASSVPGQGGEKLF

j_call: TRBJ2-7
v_call: TRBV5-5
cdr3_aa: ASSLGPGGSYEQY

j_call: TRBJ1-5
v_call: TRBV28
cdr3_aa: ASRRGGTDQPQH

j_call: TRBJ2-1
v_call: TRBV2
cdr3_aa: ASSEAGPGVNEQF

j_call: TRBJ2-7
v_call: TRBV20-1
cdr3_aa: SAATGVEQY

j_call: TRBJ1-2
v_call: TRBV5-8
cdr3_aa: ASSLGQGDYYGYT

j_call: TRBJ2-5
v_call: TRBV6-5
cdr3_aa: ASSYPGRETQY

j_call: TRBJ2-2
v_call: TRBV25-1
cdr3_aa: ASSESRNTGELF

j_call: TRBJ1-1
v_call: TRBV2
cdr3_aa: ASSELTSNTEAF

j_call: TRBJ1-2
v_call: TRBV4-2
cdr3_aa: ASSPQMETGYT

j_call: TRBJ2-1
v_call: TRBV6-6
cdr3_aa: ASSLRLAGGQNEQF

j_call: TRBJ1-4
v_call: TRBV18
cdr3_aa: ASSPGSTNEKLF

j_call: TRBJ2-5
v_call: TRBV5-1
cdr3_aa: ASTRTASETQY

j_call: TRBJ2-2
v_call: TRBV7-2
cdr3_aa: ASRPGTGNTGELF

j_call: TRBJ1-4
v_call: TRBV14
cdr3_aa: ASSQEGGDRGVEKLF

j_call: TRBJ2-3
v_call: TRBV6-1
cdr3_aa: ASSVTSGGNTDTQY

j_call: TRBJ2-1
v_call: TRBV9
cdr3_aa: ASSVSLAWEFNEQF

j_call: TRBJ1-3
v_call: TRBV5-8
cdr3_aa: ASSLGTGSLAGNTIY

j_call: TRBJ2-7
v_call: TRBV7-6
cdr3_aa: ASSRLWGPPAGFSYEQY

j_call: TRBJ2-7
v_call: TRBV11-2
cdr3_aa: ASSADFYEQY

j_call: TRBJ2-7
v_call: TRBV6-5
cdr3_aa: ASSTRQGWGEQY

j_call: TRBJ2-4
v_call: TRBV11-2
cdr3_aa: ASSPRDWKNIQY

j_call: TRBJ1-5
v_call: TRBV27
cdr3_aa: ASSLTGGGQPQH

j_call: TRBJ2-7
v_call: TRBV7-2
cdr3_aa: ASSLAGSGGHEQY

j_call: TRBJ2-5
v_call: TRBV2
cdr3_aa: ASSVSAGGPGETQY

j_call: TRBJ2-7
v_call: TRBV29-1
cdr3_aa: SVEPGTGSREQY

j_call: TRBJ1-2
v_call: TRBV7-8
cdr3_aa: ASSRDGKSTGYT

j_call: TRBJ2-2
v_call: TRBV9
cdr3_aa: ASSPRQGVTGELF

j_call: TRBJ1-1
v_call: TRBV27
cdr3_aa: ASSSGYGTGETEAF

j_call: TRBJ2-5
v_call: TRBV7-8
cdr3_aa: ASTLLLALPETQY

j_call: TRBJ2-4
v_call: TRBV7-6
cdr3_aa: ASRLRLFLAGGTNIQY

j_call: TRBJ1-4
v_call: TRBV6-2/TRBV6-3
cdr3_aa: ASSSLRLDRFEEKLF

j_call: TRBJ1-2
v_call: TRBV11-2
cdr3_aa: ASSSPALFYGYT

j_call: TRBJ1-2
v_call: TRBV7-3
cdr3_aa: ASSFTTGGGYGYT

j_call: TRBJ2-7
v_call: TRBV15
cdr3_aa: ATSITPGQGYEQY

j_call: TRBJ2-1
v_call: TRBV5-1
cdr3_aa: ASSLSSAYNEQF

j_call: TRBJ1-4
v_call: TRBV9
cdr3_aa: ASSVAPGLDEKLF

j_call: TRBJ1-2
v_call: TRBV27
cdr3_aa: ASSPRPERGGYT

j_call: TRBJ2-7
v_call: TRBV18
cdr3_aa: ASSPWGRQRGDPYEQY

j_call: TRBJ1-6
v_call: TRBV10-2
cdr3_aa: ASSESFWRGNSPLH

j_call: TRBJ2-1
v_call: TRBV7-9
cdr3_aa: ASSLMSAPNNEQF

j_call: TRBJ1-4
v_call: TRBV9
cdr3_aa: ASSVGRTGYEKLF

j_call: TRBJ1-6
v_call: TRBV11-1
cdr3_aa: ASSFGRGASPLH

j_call: TRBJ1-6
v_call: TRBV7-6
cdr3_aa: ASSLQGGLYDSPLH

j_call: TRBJ1-2
v_call: TRBV6-6
cdr3_aa: ASSYSTGDGYT

j_call: TRBJ2-1
v_call: TRBV12-3/TRBV12-4
cdr3_aa: ASSTGLKQF

j_call: TRBJ2-7
v_call: TRBV9
cdr3_aa: ASSVAGDLSYEQY

j_call: TRBJ1-1
v_call: TRBV11-1
cdr3_aa: ASSLAALMGAGTEAF

j_call: TRBJ1-3
v_call: TRBV5-1
cdr3_aa: ASKAGGAGNTIY

j_call: TRBJ1-2
v_call: TRBV30
cdr3_aa: AWSPDRVRGYT

j_call: TRBJ2-7
v_call: TRBV5-4
cdr3_aa: ASSLAGTGRYEQY

j_call: TRBJ2-1
v_call: TRBV5-1
cdr3_aa: ASSLGAKFEQF